The 19 T cell receptor beta chains below come from one sample, sequenced in a study of control samples from healthy donors and cancer patients. The repertoire was sequenced with immunoSEQ multiplex PCR; TCRdb's copy has only in-frame clones and lacks some. The data hold approximately 89,000 clones, with around 87% observed a single time. Source material: blood. The receptors stem from a man aged 50 or older in good health.

J is TRBJ2-2 and V is TRBV6-4; 8 positions match TRBD1. After removal of 0 bases from V and 3 bases from J, the junction contained 6 bases not matched to a gene. The CDR3 totals 17 residues. Germline assignment: CDR1 MRHNA and CDR2 SNTAGT. CDR3 nucleotide sequence: TGTGCCAGCAGTGACTCGATCAACAGGGGGTACACCGGGGAGCTGTTTTTT. Encoded protein: CASSDSINRGYTGELFF.

The chain carries TRBV4-1 and TRBJ2-7; D gene ambiguous. The CDR3 extends over 14 amino acids. Germline CDR1 and CDR2: MGHRA and YSYEKL. The germline V and J ends were trimmed by 3 bases and 0 bases, with 9 bases remaining between them. The CDR3 spells CASSQALGSYEQYF. The CDR3 DNA sequence: TGCGCCAGCAGCCAGGCCTTAGGCTCCTACGAGCAGTACTTC.

The rearrangement joins TRBV5-1 to TRBJ2-5, with 12 positions matching TRBD2. This CDR3 region has 15 residues. The V and J ends lost 0 bases and 5 bases, in that order; junction bases with no gene match: 2. The germline V gene encodes CDR1 SGHRS and CDR2 YFSETQ. The CDR3 nucleotides are TGCGCCAGCAGCTTGGCAGGGACTAGCGGGGAGACCCAGTACTTC. Its protein is CASSLAGTSGETQYF.

This chain links TRBV5-6 with TRBJ1-4, with unresolved D. Germline CDR1 is SGHDT and CDR2 is YYEEEE. Between the trimmed V and J ends, which lost 0 bases and 0 bases, there was a span of 9 bases. CDR3 length equals 16 residues. CDR3 region: CASSLGGPSTNEKLFF. DNA for the CDR3: TGTGCCAGCAGCTTGGGAGGTCCATCAACTAATGAAAAACTGTTTTTT.

By share, this clone counts as large (0.1 to 1%). The chain uses TRBV5-8 and TRBJ1-2, with a possible D match to TRBD1 (6 bases). From germline, CDR1 is SGHTS and CDR2 YDEGEE. The CDR3 has 13 residues. V lost 1 base and J lost 7, with 11 bases in between. The CDR3 loop is CASSLRGVGGYTF. DNA for the CDR3: TGTGCCAGCAGCTTGAGGGGGGTTGGTGGCTACACCTTC.

This clone turned up a few times. The CDR3 coding sequence is TGTGCCAGCAGCTCCCTGGGGGGGGGCTCGCACTCCTACAATGAGCAGTTCTTC. Its translation is CASSSLGGGSHSYNEQFF. The V and J genes are TRBV11-3 and TRBJ2-1, with D tentatively TRBD2 (7 bases). The CDR3 extends over 18 amino acids. V was cut by 4 bases and J by 0 bases, with 19 bases left in between. Germline V gene data show CDR1 as SGHNT and CDR2 as YENEEA.

The chain is built from TRBV24-1 and TRBJ2-4, with 8 bases matching TRBD1. J lost 5 bases, V lost 7 bases, and 0 bases had no gene match. The CDR3 is 12 residues long. From germline, CDR1 is KGHDR and CDR2 SFDVKD. Here the CDR3 reads CATRDRENIQYF. The CDR3, as DNA: TGTGCCACCAGGGACAGGGAAAACATTCAGTACTTC.

This clone was detected a few times. This chain links TRBV29-1 with TRBJ1-1; a weak D match, TRBD1 (6 bases). There are 13 residues in the CDR3. Germline CDR1 and CDR2: SQVTM and ANQGSEA. The V gene lost 7 bases and the J gene lost 4 bases, with 16 bases spanning the gap. The CDR3 region is CSAPTGRSTEAFF. The CDR3 DNA follows: TGCAGCGCCCCGACAGGTAGGAGCACTGAAGCTTTCTTT.

The rearrangement links TRBV4-3 to TRBJ2-3, with no clear D. Germline values: CDR1 LGHNA, CDR2 YSLEER. Trimming took off 0 bases at V and 1 base at J, with 8 bases between the two ends. The CDR3 sequence is 15 residues long. The DNA for the CDR3 is TGCGCCAGCAGCCAAGATCGGTGGGGCACAGATACGCAGTATTTT. Translating it yields CASSQDRWGTDTQYF.

V and J are TRBV4-2 and TRBJ1-2, with TRBD1 identical over 8 bases. The germline gives CDR1 LGHNA, CDR2 YNFKEQ. The V segment lost 0 bases and the J segment 4 bases; nucleotides outside the gene matches: 1. This CDR3 is 14 amino acids long. The CDR3 here is CASSQDTGGYGYTF. The DNA of the CDR3 is TGTGCCAGCAGCCAAGATACAGGGGGCTATGGCTACACCTTC.

V usage is TRBV5-1 and J usage is TRBJ2-5, with TRBD2 matching over 8 bases. V dropped 1 base and J dropped 2; count of bases not matched to a gene: 10. The CDR3 runs 17 residues. Germline CDR1 is SGHRS and CDR2 is YFSETQ. The CDR3 DNA reads as TGCGCCAGCAGCTTGTCGATTGGGGCGGGAGGACAAGAGACCCAGTACTTC. Its translation: CASSLSIGAGGQETQYF.

The chain couples TRBV6-1 to TRBJ1-4; D ambiguous. Germline V gene sequence: CDR1 MNHNS, CDR2 SASEGT. Trimming stripped 3 bases from V and 2 bases from J, with 7 bases between. CDR3 length: 14 residues. The CDR3 DNA follows: TGTGCCAGCAGTGAGGGTAGTACTAATGAAAAACTGTTTTTT. Protein product: CASSEGSTNEKLFF.

This chain links TRBV19 with TRBJ1-2, with 7 bases that match TRBD1. The V gene's germline CDR1 is LNHDA and CDR2 SQIVND (reference sequence). The V gene end was trimmed by 3 bases and the J gene end by 5 bases; junction bases not matched to a gene: 9. This CDR3 is built from 15 residues. The CDR3 region has the DNA TGTGCCAGTAGTATGGGAACCGGGACAGAGTATGGCTACACCTTC. Translation gives CASSMGTGTEYGYTF.

The chain recombines TRBV28 with TRBJ2-2; D gene uncertain. The CDR3 spans 15 residues. The germline V and J ends were trimmed by 1 base and 1 base, with 7 bases remaining between them. CDR1 is MDHEN and CDR2 is SYDVKM in the germline V gene. The CDR3 region has the DNA TGTGCCAGCAGTTTATTTAAAATGAACACCGGGGAGCTGTTTTTT. This encodes CASSLFKMNTGELFF.

V gene TRBV15 combines with J gene TRBJ1-2; D not resolved. Germline values: CDR1 LNHNV, CDR2 YYDKDF (reference sequence). Trimming stripped 3 bases from V and 2 bases from J, with 4 bases between. This CDR3 spans 12 amino acids. CDR3 coding DNA: TGTGCCACCAGCAGTATGAACTATGGCTACACCTTC. Amino acid sequence: CATSSMNYGYTF.

The gene calls are TRBV5-1 and TRBJ2-1, with TRBD2 matching 11 bases. V lost 2 bases to trimming and J lost 9 bases; unmatched junction nucleotides: 10. This CDR3 is built from 16 residues. Germline CDR1 reads SGHRS; CDR2 reads YFSETQ. CDR3 region: CASSFPPGLAASEQFF. The CDR3 DNA is TGCGCCAGCAGCTTCCCTCCGGGACTAGCGGCAAGTGAGCAGTTCTTC. The full variable domain, completed using reference TRBV5-1 and TRBJ2-1, is KAGVTQTPRYLIKTRGQQVTLSCSPISGHRSVSWYQQTPGQGLQFLFEYFSETQRNKGNFPGRFSGRQFSNSRSEMNVSTLELGDSALYLCASSFPPGLAASEQFFGPGTRLTVL.

V gene TRBV15 combines with J gene TRBJ2-1; 9 bases align to TRBD1. Per germline, CDR1 LNHNV and CDR2 YYDKDF (reference sequence). V lost 1 base to trimming and J lost 5 bases; unmatched junction nucleotides: 0. CDR3 size: 14 residues. This CDR3 reads CATSRGTGDNEQFF. The CDR3 DNA sequence: TGTGCCACCAGCAGAGGGACAGGGGACAATGAGCAGTTCTTC.

The chain uses TRBV7-3 and TRBJ2-3, with TRBD2 matching over 7 bases. The CDR3 length is 15 residues. The germline CDR1 and CDR2 sequences are SGHTA and FQGTGA. J was trimmed by 1 base and V by 5 bases; bases with no gene match: 6. The CDR3 DNA follows: TGTGCCAGCAGCGACTCGACTAGCCGCACAGATACGCAGTATTTT. The encoded protein is CASSDSTSRTDTQYF.

This chain joins TRBV14 and TRBJ1-4; D is perhaps TRBD1 (6 bases). Trimming took off 8 bases at V and 7 bases at J, with 11 bases between the two ends. Per the germline V gene, CDR1 is SGHDN and CDR2 is FVKESK. The CDR3 has 12 residues. The CDR3 DNA is TGTGCCAGCGGACAGACAATTGAAAAACTGTTTTTT. Encoded protein: CASGQTIEKLFF. Full variable domain (missing parts from reference TRBV14 and TRBJ1-4): EAGVTQFPSHSVIEKGQTVTLRCDPISGHDNLYWYRRVMGKEIKFLLHFVKESKQDESGMPNNRFLAERTGGTYSTLKVQPAELEDSGVYFCASGQTIEKLFFGSGTQLSVL.